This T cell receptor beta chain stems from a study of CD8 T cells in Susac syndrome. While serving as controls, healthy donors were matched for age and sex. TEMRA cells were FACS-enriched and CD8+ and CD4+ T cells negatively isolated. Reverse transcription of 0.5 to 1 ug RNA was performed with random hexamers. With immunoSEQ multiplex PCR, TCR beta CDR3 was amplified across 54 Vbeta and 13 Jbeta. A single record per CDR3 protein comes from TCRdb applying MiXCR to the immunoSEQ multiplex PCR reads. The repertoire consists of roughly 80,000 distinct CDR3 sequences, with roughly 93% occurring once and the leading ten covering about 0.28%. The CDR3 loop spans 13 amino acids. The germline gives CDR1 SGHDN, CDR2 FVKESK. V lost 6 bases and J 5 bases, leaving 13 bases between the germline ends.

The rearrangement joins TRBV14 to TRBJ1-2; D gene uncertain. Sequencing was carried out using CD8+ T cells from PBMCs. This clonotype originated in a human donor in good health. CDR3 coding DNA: TGTGCCAGCAGACCTCCTGAGGGTTATGGCTACACCTTC. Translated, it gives CASRPPEGYGYTF.